This T cell receptor beta chain came from a study of cytomegalovirus exposure and HLA in healthy donors. Overall study: Unique TCR beta sequences numbering around 110 million came from about 179 million T cells in an earlier analysis.

General study findings and limits: According to an earlier analysis, most TCR beta V segments yielded productive rearrangements about 90% or about 30% of the time. In a later analysis, donors in an Asian-associated ancestry cluster reportedly had fewer N-insertions in productive TCRs than the cohort mean. Three CMV-associated chains proved CMV antigen-specific in vitro.

Of note for this clone: What it binds is not known.

Germline CDR1 and CDR2: LNHNV and YYDKDF (reference sequence). Between the trimmed V and J ends, which lost 0 bases and 3 bases, there was a span of 12 bases. The CDR3 covers 16 residues. Researchers ran the PCR with 60 Vbeta and 13 Jbeta primers. Using immunoSEQ multiplex PCR, the repertoire was profiled, and TCRdb retains in-frame clones only, with some absent. Of approximately 170,000 clones in the sample, approximately 80% were seen once. The sample was PBMCs. The chain links TRBV15 to TRBJ2-1; possible D gene TRBD2, 6 bases. The sequence came from a male donor in good health and CMV-seronegative. The CDR3 loop is CATSRETAGIYNEQFF. For the CDR3, the DNA is TGTGCCACCAGCAGAGAAACAGCGGGCATCTACAATGAGCAGTTCTTC.